The clone carrying this T cell receptor beta chain was recorded at least ten times. What it binds is not known. The sample comes from a study of identical twins. Germline loops: CDR1 MNHEY, CDR2 SMNVEV (reference sequence). The CDR3 spans 13 residues. Trimming removed 5 bases at V and 4 bases at J, with 11 bases between. MiXCR, applied by TCRdb to the 5' RACE reads, yields one record per CDR3 protein. The table has fewer than 500,000 distinct CDR3 sequences, 13% to 15% seen once. General study results and limits: Fewer insertions characterized abundant cord blood beta clonotypes, whereas memory repertoires showed none.

The same sample was also used in a study of yellow fever vaccine responses in identical twins.

The TCR comes from a woman aged 18-30 years in good health. The sample was CD4+ T cells sorted from blood. The V gene is TRBV27, the J gene TRBJ2-5; D is uncertain. The CDR3 loop is CASSIDLGETQYF. CDR3 coding DNA: TGTGCCAGCAGTATAGATCTGGGAGAGACCCAGTACTTC.